This T cell receptor beta chain was obtained from a study of spatial heterogeneity in lung cancer (dated by TCRdb to between 2017 and 2020). With respect to the entire study: Donors were around 69 patients with early-stage, untreated non-small cell lung cancer from the lung TRACERx cohort. In non-small cell lung cancer, the study quantitatively compared TCR alpha and beta repertoires across several tumor regions, matched nontumor lung, and blood. Follow-up PBMC samples were sequenced whenever available, with a median time to follow-up of 2 to 3 years after resection. In the raw uncorrected reads, each unique combination of TCR and UMI appeared more than ten times on average. Beta-chain transcripts were consistently detected in greater numbers than alpha-chain transcripts, which likely reflected higher beta-chain transcript abundance. TCR repertoire features were related to nonsynonymous mutation counts determined by whole-exome sequencing of tumor tissue. At surgery, both alpha and beta chains were TCR-sequenced in 200 to 250 tumor regions, fewer than 85 matched nontumor lung samples and a few dozen PBMC samples.

Reading the label with the study, this specimen's time point is: blood at routine non-recurrence follow-up after resection. TCR sequencing used whole RNA extracted from tumor and nontumor lung tissue, or from cryopreserved PBMC samples, without cell sorting. Only patients with enough RNA available from two or more tumor regions were chosen for TCR sequencing. This clonotype appeared many times. Its specific antigen is unknown. Nothing much larger sits one base from this clone, and base qualities are not available. Library prep was done by 5' RACE. Reads for this sample came from a NextSeq 500. The TCR library protocol attached a unique molecular identifier to each TCR cDNA molecule to allow correction of PCR and sequencing errors. The published analysis was carried out like this. TCR identification, UMI-based error correction and CDR3 extraction were performed with Decombinator tools. Expanded TCRs were defined as those above a frequency of 2 per 1,000, corresponding to the top 1% of the tumor frequency distribution. Renyi diversity was computed with the R vegan package after each repertoire had been subsampled 100 times to 5,000 TCRs. To build CDR3 similarity networks, amino acid triplet string-kernel similarity was used, and CDR3s were connected when their pairwise similarity was above 0.82. The public reads were reanalyzed by TCRdb: fastp trimming at Q25, MiXCR alignment, in-frame beta chains only. When rows share a CDR3 protein, they turn into one entry using the most common DNA and genes. TCRdb's processing, not the authors' own work, is the source of the V and J calls. The table for this sample lists 20,000 to 30,000 distinct CDR3 sequences; 4.5% to 7.5% of them were counted only once. The ten largest make up roughly a fifth of the sample.

Study-wide findings and limitations: Only roughly 13 patients were included in the comparisons of baseline and follow-up blood repertoires. Ubiquitous expanded tumor TCRs were found in blood more often at tumor resection than at routine follow-up. Additional single-cell paired TCR alpha and beta sequencing was considered necessary to confirm, at a functional level, the hypothesis that regional TCRs recognize regional mutations.

Via the germline V gene, CDR1 is SGDLS and CDR2 YYNGEE. Deletion took 0 bases off V and 0 bases off J, with a span of 11 bases between the germline ends. The CDR3 measures 16 amino acids from cysteine to phenylalanine. The CDR3 DNA has 48 bases and is translated from base 1. This material consisted of PBMCs, taken at follow-up. The sequence came from a male donor with early-stage non-small cell lung cancer. Rearrangement joined TRBV9 to TRBJ2-3; perhaps TRBD2 is the D gene, with 7 bases matching. The sequenced DNA: TGTGCCAGCAGCGTAGATCCGGGGGGCAGCACAGATACGCAGTATTTT. Translated, it reads CASSVDPGGSTDTQYF.